This TCR beta chain comes out of a study of T-cell reconstitution after alpha-beta-depleted transplantation in children. Molecular barcoding with unique molecular identifiers was used for the TCRbeta library. TCRdb called the PCR reads again in MiXCR, with one record for every CDR3 protein. This table holds 170,000 or so distinct CDR3 sequences, approximately 7% found once. This clonotype was seen more than once but under ten times. The junction had 12 bases not matched to a gene; V was cut back by 7 bases and J by 4 bases. Per germline, CDR1 SGHTA and CDR2 FQGNSA. This CDR3 has 16 amino acids. V is TRBV7-2 and J is TRBJ1-1; 10 bases line up with TRBD1. The sequencing here drew on PBMCs from the stem cell graft donor, taken from the stem cell graft. This clonotype was sampled from a human donor who donated a stem cell graft to a child with Wiskott-Aldrich syndrome. CDR3 sequence: CASTPTGGVGATEAFF. DNA of the CDR3: TGTGCCAGCACCCCGACAGGGGGCGTCGGAGCCACTGAAGCTTTCTTT.